This is a list of T cell receptor beta chains from one sample in a study of T cell repertoires in cytomegalovirus infection. One entry per CDR3 protein, called by TCRdb with MiXCR from the reads. The data contain around 800,000 distinct CDR3 sequences, approximately 29% of them seen just once; the ten biggest clones take up 9.5% to 15%. What these receptors recognize is not known. Material: cultured CD8+ T cells from PBMCs, obtained from culture after CMV antigen stimulation. The source is a human donor in good health (CMV status not recorded). Some clones in this sample may be carry-over from other donors' samples. The conserved cysteine and the conserved F or W are not part of the CDR3 here.

v_call	cdr3_aa
TRBV4-1	ASSPRTGGMIGSEAF
TRBV7-4	ASSSSEGGYT
TRBV5-4	ASSFGQATTEAF
TRBV6-5	ASSPRGGTDTQY
TRBV25-1	ASKEGKLF
TRBV7-9	ATSYVGGGETQY
TRBV2	ASSAGGPGGNQPQH
TRBV12-3/TRBV12-4	ASRPSGGVSEQY
TRBV6-1	ASSEAGGYNEQF
TRBV6-5	ASSYVGVNTEAF
TRBV7-8	ASSHEPGNYNEQF
TRBV12-5	ASGSQGGEKLF
TRBV27	VSSSSQGIQQPQH
TRBV13	ASSLDRVGEPQH
TRBV7-2	ASSSSRNTEAF
TRBV11-2	ASSLSEGQTYEQY
TRBV6-5	ASSYSRAQYNEQF